This entry lists 28 T cell receptor beta chains sequenced from one sample in a study of technical replicates of blood from a few donors. Some clones are missing from TCRdb's copy, which holds only in-frame ones; the method was immunoSEQ multiplex PCR. The sample includes 80,000 to 100,000 clones, 95% of them seen just once. Sequenced input: T cells isolated from PBMCs. The receptors derive from a human donor in good health.

This clone was detected a few times. The V call is TRBV30, the J call TRBJ1-1; D is undetermined. Trimming removed 3 bases at V and 5 bases at J, with 16 bases between. CDR3 length: 14 residues. Looked up from germline, CDR1 is GTSNPN and CDR2 is SVGIG (reference sequence). DNA for the CDR3: TGTGCCTGGAGCAAGGCCTCGGGAAGGACTGAAGCTTTCTTT. It is translated as CAWSKASGRTEAFF.

The V gene is TRBV7-9, the J gene TRBJ2-3; D is uncertain. There are 15 residues in the CDR3. Germline CDR1 reads SEHNR; CDR2 reads FQNEAQ (reference sequence). V was clipped by 5 bases and J by 0 bases, with 12 bases between them. The CDR3 nucleotides are TGTGCCAGCAGCCCCACCCTACCTAGCACAGATACGCAGTATTTT. This gives the protein CASSPTLPSTDTQYF.

This clone was observed a single time. CDR3 nucleotides: TGTGCCCGAGCCACAGGGTTTAACACTGAAGCTTTCTTT. Amino acids: CARATGFNTEAFF. This chain joins TRBV30 and TRBJ1-1; possibly TRBD1 for D (6 bases). The V end was cut by 8 bases, the J end by 2 bases, with 15 bases between. This CDR3 spans 13 amino acids. Germline CDR1 is GTSNPN and CDR2 is SVGIG (reference sequence).

The J gene is TRBJ1-5, the V gene TRBV18, with 7 bases that match TRBD1. The CDR3 is 16 residues long. The germline gives CDR1 KGHSH, CDR2 LQKENI. V lost 4 bases, J lost 0 bases, and 6 bases stayed unmatched. DNA for the CDR3: TGTGCCAGCTCACAGGGACAGACCATTAGCAATCAGCCCCAGCATTTT. Protein: CASSQGQTISNQPQHF.

The gene calls are TRBV7-6 and TRBJ2-3; the match to TRBD1 covers 11 bases. Unmatched junction bases numbered 3, after V lost 4 bases and J lost 0 bases. In germline, CDR1 is SGHVS, CDR2 FNYEAQ. The CDR3 extends over 16 amino acids. In DNA, the CDR3 is TGTGCCAGCAGCTGGGGGACAGGGGGAAGCACAGATACGCAGTATTTT. This encodes CASSWGTGGSTDTQYF.

DNA of the CDR3: TGTGCCTGTGGGGGGTCTTACAATGAGCAGTTCTTC. Its translation is CACGGSYNEQFF. This chain links TRBV28 with TRBJ2-1; D may be TRBD2 (6 bases). The ends were cut back, 11 bases at V and 4 bases at J, with 12 bases in the middle. The CDR3 is 12 amino acids. CDR1 is MDHEN, CDR2 SYDVKM, per germline.

The chain links TRBV30 to TRBJ2-7; weak D call: TRBD1 (5 bases). CDR1 is GTSNPN, CDR2 SVGIG, per germline (reference sequence). V was cut by 5 bases and J by 2 bases, with 13 bases left in between. The CDR3 has 13 residues. In DNA, the CDR3 is TGTGCCTGGGGGGCCCGGGCCCCCTACGAGCAGTACTTC. Its translation is CAWGARAPYEQYF.

The chain recombines TRBV18 with TRBJ1-2, with D possibly TRBD1 on 6 matching bases. This CDR3 region has 13 residues. Germline values: CDR1 KGHSH, CDR2 LQKENI. The V gene lost 3 bases and the J gene lost 6 bases, with 11 bases spanning the gap. The CDR3 spells CASSPRQVDGYTF. The CDR3 nucleotides read TGTGCCAGCTCACCTCGACAGGTTGATGGCTACACCTTC.

This chain uses TRBV5-1 with TRBJ2-7; 9 bases agree with TRBD1. J was trimmed by 2 bases and V by 0 bases; bases with no gene match: 3. CDR3 length: 15 residues. Germline V gene sequence: CDR1 SGHRS, CDR2 YFSETQ. This CDR3 reads CASSLAGQGPYEQYF. The CDR3 region has the DNA TGCGCCAGCAGCTTGGCGGGACAGGGTCCCTACGAGCAGTACTTC.

The rearrangement joins TRBV6-5 to TRBJ1-2; 8 bases match TRBD1. The V gene's germline CDR1 is MNHEY and CDR2 SVGAGI. This CDR3 is built from 14 residues. V lost 6 bases and J lost 6; bases outside the gene matches: 9. This chain's CDR3 is CASSRATGANGYTF. The CDR3 bases are TGTGCCAGCAGCCGTGCGACAGGGGCAAATGGCTACACCTTC.

The chain joins TRBV14 to TRBJ1-5; no clear D gene. The V end was cut by 11 bases, the J end by 2 bases, with 13 bases between. The CDR3 covers 13 residues. Germline values: CDR1 SGHDN, CDR2 FVKESK. The CDR3 nucleotides read TGTGCCCACACGGGGTTCGGCAATCAGCCCCAGCATTTT. This encodes CAHTGFGNQPQHF.

V gene TRBV9 combines with J gene TRBJ1-1; a weak D match, TRBD1 (6 bases). The germline gives CDR1 SGDLS, CDR2 YYNGEE. CDR3 length: 14 residues. Trimming pared 4 bases from V and 4 bases from J, leaving 14 bases between. The CDR3 here is CASSLGQWATEAFF. The CDR3 nucleotides are TGTGCCAGCAGCTTAGGACAGTGGGCCACTGAAGCTTTCTTT.

This clone was picked up one time. The chain couples TRBV4-2 to TRBJ1-3; 9 bases line up with TRBD1. This CDR3 is 18 amino acids long. Germline CDR1 reads LGHNA; CDR2 reads YNFKEQ. V was pared by 4 bases and J by 1 base, with 11 bases of the junction left unmatched. CDR3 protein: CASSPGQGWIESGNTIYF. The CDR3 DNA sequence: TGTGCCAGCAGCCCCGGACAGGGGTGGATTGAGTCTGGAAACACCATATATTTT.

The chain couples TRBV18 to TRBJ2-2, with TRBD1 identical over 8 bases. There are 14 residues in the CDR3. The ends lost 3 bases at V and 6 bases at J; junction bases unmatched: 3. Germline-derived CDR1 and CDR2 are KGHSH and LQKENI. CDR3 sequence: CASSPGQGSGELFF. CDR3 bases: TGTGCCAGCTCACCCGGACAGGGATCCGGGGAGCTGTTTTTT.

The chain recombines TRBV11-3 with TRBJ2-3, with a weak D call TRBD1 (5 bases). Trimming took off 5 bases at V and 2 bases at J, with 14 bases between the two ends. Per the germline V gene, CDR1 is SGHNT and CDR2 is YENEEA. This CDR3 contains 15 residues. In nucleotides, the CDR3 is TGTGCCAGCAGCCGGCGGCAGGGATACACAGATACGCAGTATTTT. This codes for CASSRRQGYTDTQYF.

The chain joins TRBV7-9 to TRBJ1-2, with a tentative D call TRBD1 (6 bases). This CDR3 has 14 amino acids. Trimming took 2 bases from V and 7 from J, leaving 14 bases between them. Germline V CDR1 and CDR2: SEHNR, FQNEAQ (reference sequence). The CDR3 protein is CASSLSRQDSGYTF. DNA of the CDR3: TGTGCCAGCAGCTTATCCCGACAGGACAGTGGCTACACCTTC.

The chain combines TRBV10-1 with TRBJ1-2, with 9 positions matching TRBD1. Germline loops: CDR1 WNHNN, CDR2 SYGVQD (reference sequence). This CDR3 region has 14 residues. J lost 8 bases, V lost 0 bases, and 4 bases had no gene match. In DNA form, the CDR3 reads TGCGCCAGCAGTGAGTCCGGGACAGGGTTCGGCTACACCTTC. This encodes CASSESGTGFGYTF.

CDR3 bases: TGTGCCAGCAGCAAAGGGGAAACAGGGGGCGAGAACACCGGGGAGCTGTTTTTT. It specifies CASSKGETGGENTGELFF. This chain connects TRBV21-1 to TRBJ2-2; the DNA was not compared with TRBD1, the D call given in the table. TRBV21-1 is given as a pseudogene. The CDR3 length is 18 residues.

V gene TRBV5-4 combines with J gene TRBJ1-1; D unclear. The CDR3 has 14 residues. Germline CDR1 is SGHNT and CDR2 is YYREEE (reference sequence). Trimming removed 5 bases from V and 1 base from J, with 12 bases in between. The CDR3 coding sequence is TGTGCCAGCAGAACATGGGCCCCGAACACTGAAGCTTTCTTT. This sequence encodes CASRTWAPNTEAFF. Filled out from reference TRBV5-4 and TRBJ1-1, the complete variable domain reads ETGVTQSPTHLIKTRGQQVTLRCSSQSGHNTVSWYQQALGQGPQFIFQYYREEENGRGNFPPRFSGLQFPNYSSELNVNALELDDSALYLCASRTWAPNTEAFFGQGTRLTVV.

This clone was counted once. V usage is TRBV6-5 and J usage is TRBJ2-3; D ambiguous. The CDR3 extends over 15 amino acids. From germline, CDR1 is MNHEY and CDR2 SVGAGI. V gave up 4 bases and J gave up 3 bases, with 14 bases separating them. The CDR3 DNA is TGTGCCAGCAGTTTTGCGGCTAGTTGGACAGATACGCAGTATTTT. This encodes CASSFAASWTDTQYF.

CDR3 amino acids: CASSLRRRTSGANVLTF. CDR3 coding DNA: TGTGCCAGCAGCTTACGGAGACGTACTTCTGGGGCCAACGTCCTGACTTTC. V usage is TRBV7-9 and J usage is TRBJ2-6; D gene uncertain. CDR1 SEHNR and CDR2 FQNEAQ come from the germline V gene (reference sequence). This CDR3 spans 17 amino acids. V was trimmed by 2 bases and J by 1 base, leaving 12 bases between them.

The genes are TRBV6-1 and TRBJ1-2, with D possibly TRBD1 on 5 matching bases. From germline, CDR1 is MNHNS and CDR2 SASEGT. This CDR3 is built from 15 residues. Trimming removed 5 bases at V and 7 bases at J, with 20 bases between. This chain's CDR3 is CASSSLRRGGGGYTF. The CDR3 DNA follows: TGTGCCAGCAGTTCCCTCCGCCGGGGGGGTGGTGGCTACACCTTC.

This rearrangement joins TRBV27 to TRBJ2-3; 7 bases agree with TRBD1. In germline, CDR1 is MNHEY, CDR2 SMNVEV (reference sequence). This CDR3 has 15 residues. After removal of 8 bases from V and 0 bases from J, the junction contained 8 bases not matched to a gene. CDR3 residues: CASEIGTASTDTQYF. The CDR3 nucleotides are TGTGCCAGCGAAATAGGGACAGCTAGCACAGATACGCAGTATTTT.

The chain recombines TRBV5-4 with TRBJ2-7; TRBD1 aligns across 9 bases. Germline CDR1 and CDR2: SGHNT and YYREEE (reference sequence). CDR3 length: 14 residues. J lost 5 bases, V lost 2 bases, and 5 bases had no gene match. DNA of the CDR3: TGTGCCAGCAGCTTAGGGGACAGGGTGAACGAGCAGTACTTC. Its translation is CASSLGDRVNEQYF.

The chain joins TRBV6-1 to TRBJ2-7; D perhaps matches TRBD1 (6 bases). This CDR3 comprises 14 residues. Germline lookup yields CDR1 MNHNS and CDR2 SASEGT. Trimming removed 10 bases at V and 1 base at J, with 17 bases between. The CDR3 nucleotides are TGTGCCACCGACGATCAGGGGCGATCCTACGAGCAGTACTTC. This encodes CATDDQGRSYEQYF.

The chain employs TRBV27 and TRBJ2-5; 12 bases map to TRBD2. This CDR3 is 13 amino acids long. V gave up 8 bases and J gave up 4 bases; unmatched junction bases: 2. The germline gives CDR1 MNHEY, CDR2 SMNVEV (reference sequence). CDR3 in amino acids: CASSGLAGETQYF. DNA for the CDR3: TGTGCCAGCTCGGGACTAGCGGGAGAGACCCAGTACTTC.

The chain joins TRBV4-1 to TRBJ2-1; 10 bases are a match to TRBD2. Trimming removed 5 bases from V and 5 bases from J; junction bases left unmatched: 6. The CDR3 runs to 15 residues. Looked up from germline, CDR1 is MGHRA and CDR2 is YSYEKL. The DNA for the CDR3 is TGCGCCAGCAGCTCGCTAGCGGGGGAGCACAATGAGCAGTTCTTC. Translated: CASSSLAGEHNEQFF.

This clone was counted a single time. This chain joins TRBV14 and TRBJ2-7; D not certain. This CDR3 comprises 11 residues. V dropped 1 base and J dropped 4 bases, with 2 bases sitting between them. Germline V lookup: CDR1 SGHDN, CDR2 FVKESK. In DNA, the CDR3 is TGTGCCAGCAGCCAAGCATACGAGCAGTACTTC. This translates into CASSQAYEQYF.